This T cell receptor (beta chain) appears in the sequencing data of a study of cytomegalovirus exposure and HLA in healthy donors. Study context: The roughly 130 validation repertoires used the same platform as the roughly 700 first-cohort repertoires (as reported by a later analysis).

Remarks on this clone: What it recognizes is unknown.

Using immunoSEQ multiplex PCR, the repertoire was profiled, and TCRdb retains in-frame clones only, with some absent. The table shows 150,000 to 200,000 clones, with 85% occurring only once. Findings of the study overall: Generally TCR sequences proved uncommon, though certain public TCRs appeared in numerous donors. Subsequent analysis of the approximately 110 validation repertoires found a tendency for first-cohort TCR clusters to co-occur.

From germline, CDR1 is MGHRA and CDR2 YSYEKL. Between the trimmed V and J ends, which lost 4 bases and 2 bases, there was a span of 15 bases. This CDR3 is 15 amino acids long. Specimen: PBMCs. V usage is TRBV4-1 and J usage is TRBJ2-7; D is possibly TRBD1 (5 bases). This clonotype was obtained from a man aged 18 to 29 in good health and CMV-seropositive. This CDR3 is CASSPPGQIAYEQYF. In DNA form, the CDR3 reads TGCGCCAGCAGCCCCCCAGGGCAAATCGCCTACGAGCAGTACTTC.